The rows below give T cell receptor beta chains drawn from one sample of a study of blood T cell repertoires in COVID-19. The table came from immunoSEQ multiplex PCR; TCRdb's copy has only in-frame clones and leaves some out. The table lists about 130,000 clones, more than 70% of them singletons, with 2.5% to 3.5% in the top ten. The sample taken for sequencing was peripheral blood. All receptors derive from a woman older than 75 with COVID-19, enrolled during active disease. CDR3s include the opening cysteine and the closing phenylalanine or tryptophan. A D gene is named only where the DNA matches it firmly. For some rows the clone size is stated as once, few or many, or as a class when expanded; others skip it.

size: NA; V: TRBV7-8; J: TRBJ2-5; D: NA; DNA: TGTGCCAGCAGTCCAGGAGGCGAGCAGACCCAGTACTTC; CDR3: CASSPGGEQTQYF
size: NA; V: TRBV5-1; J: TRBJ1-4; D: TRBD1; DNA: TGCGCCAGCAGCTTGGGGGACAGGGGGCTTGAAAAACTGTTTTTT; CDR3: CASSLGDRGLEKLFF
size: NA; V: TRBV9; J: TRBJ2-7; D: TRBD1; DNA: TGTGCCAGCAGCGTAGCGGACAGGGGTACCGAGCAGTACTTC; CDR3: CASSVADRGTEQYF
size: medium-sized; V: TRBV11-3; J: TRBJ2-2; D: NA; DNA: TGTGCCAGCAGCTTCAGGGATCCCGGGGAGCTGTTTTTT; CDR3: CASSFRDPGELFF
size: NA; V: TRBV5-1; J: TRBJ2-1; D: TRBD2; DNA: TGCGCCAGCAGCTTGGGGACTAGCGGGAGCTGGGAGCAGTTCTTC; CDR3: CASSLGTSGSWEQFF
size: NA; V: TRBV11-3; J: TRBJ2-2; D: TRBD2; DNA: TGTGCCAGCAGCCTGGGACTAGCGGGGCTCGGGGAGCTGTTTTTT; CDR3: CASSLGLAGLGELFF
size: NA; V: TRBV6-5; J: TRBJ1-3; D: NA; DNA: TGTGCCAGCAGACCCCCCATCTACTCTGGAAACACCATATATTTT; CDR3: CASRPPIYSGNTIYF
size: NA; V: TRBV5-4; J: TRBJ2-3; D: NA; DNA: TGTGCCAGCAGCGTGAATGGCGGAAGAGACGCAAATACGCAGTATTTT; CDR3: CASSVNGGRDANTQYF
size: NA; V: TRBV5-4; J: TRBJ2-5; D: TRBD2; DNA: TGTGCCAGCAGCTTGGGTATCGCGGGAGTAGCTGAGACCCAGTACTTC; CDR3: CASSLGIAGVAETQYF
size: NA; V: TRBV9; J: TRBJ1-2; D: NA; DNA: TGTGCCAGCAGCGTAGGGAACAGCAACTATGGCTACACCTTC; CDR3: CASSVGNSNYGYTF
size: NA; V: TRBV6-6; J: TRBJ2-5; D: TRBD1; DNA: TGTGCCAGCAGCCCCCCCCCAAGGCCCAACCGAGGACAGGGTGTCCAAGAGACCCAGTACTTC; CDR3: CASSPPPRPNRGQGVQETQYF
size: NA; V: TRBV7-8; J: TRBJ2-7; D: NA; DNA: TGTGCCAGCAGCTTAACGGAGGGTGGCCACGAGCAGTACTTC; CDR3: CASSLTEGGHEQYF
size: NA; V: TRBV5-1; J: TRBJ1-6; D: NA; DNA: TGCGCCAGCAGCTTCAACACACAGCTAACTTCACCCCTCCACTTT; CDR3: CASSFNTQLTSPLHF
size: once; V: TRBV18; J: TRBJ1-4; D: NA; DNA: TGTGCCAGCTCACTCTCTTATGGAGAAACTAATGAAAAACTGTTTTTT; CDR3: CASSLSYGETNEKLFF
size: once; V: TRBV29-1; J: TRBJ1-1; D: TRBD1; DNA: TGCAGCGTTGATGGGGTTGGACAGGGAAGTTGGAAGGGAGGCACTGAAGCTTTCTTT; CDR3: CSVDGVGQGSWKGGTEAFF
size: few; V: TRBV6-6; J: TRBJ1-3; D: TRBD1; DNA: TGTGCCAGCAGTTTCCGACAGGGACACTCTGGAAACACCATATATTTT; CDR3: CASSFRQGHSGNTIYF
size: NA; V: TRBV15; J: TRBJ2-1; D: NA; DNA: TGTGCCACCAGCAGTGTCCCCCGGGACACCAATGAGCAGTTCTTC; CDR3: CATSSVPRDTNEQFF
size: NA; V: TRBV28; J: TRBJ2-5; D: NA; DNA: TGTGCCAGCAGTTTGTTCTCCCAAGAGACCCAGTACTTC; CDR3: CASSLFSQETQYF
size: NA; V: TRBV19; J: TRBJ2-1; D: TRBD2; DNA: TGTGCCAGTACCCAAGGGAGGGCGCCCTACAATGAGCAGTTCTTC; CDR3: CASTQGRAPYNEQFF
size: once; V: TRBV28; J: TRBJ1-6; D: TRBD1; DNA: TGTGCCAGCAGATTGGACAGGGGGGATTCACCCCTCCACTTT; CDR3: CASRLDRGDSPLHF
size: NA; V: TRBV6-4; J: TRBJ1-4; D: TRBD1; DNA: TGTGCCAGCAGTCTTACAGGGGGCGCGGTTGGTGAAAAACTGTTTTTT; CDR3: CASSLTGGAVGEKLFF
size: NA; V: TRBV9; J: TRBJ2-2; D: TRBD1; DNA: TGTGCCAGCAGGTCGAGGGACAGCAACACCGGGGAGCTGTTTTTT; CDR3: CASRSRDSNTGELFF
size: NA; V: TRBV7-3; J: TRBJ2-1; D: NA; DNA: TGTGCCAGCAGCTGGGGCGGAGGGCCATCTCCCCACAATGAGCAGTTCTTC; CDR3: CASSWGGGPSPHNEQFF
size: NA; V: TRBV3-1/TRBV3-2; J: TRBJ2-7; D: TRBD2; DNA: TGTGCCAGCAGCCAAGAAAGGAGGGAGGGCCCCTACGAGCAGTACTTC; CDR3: CASSQERREGPYEQYF
size: NA; V: TRBV7-8; J: TRBJ2-5; D: TRBD2; DNA: TGTGCCAGCAGCTTATTTGGAGGCCGAGCTAGCGGACAAGAGACCCAGTACTTC; CDR3: CASSLFGGRASGQETQYF
size: NA; V: TRBV28; J: TRBJ2-3; D: NA; DNA: TGTGCCAGCAGTTTAGGCCCCAGCGCAGATACGCAGTATTTT; CDR3: CASSLGPSADTQYF